The clone carrying this T cell receptor (beta chain) was seen many times. The data stem from a study of T cells after yellow fever vaccination. CDR3 length equals 20 residues. Losses at the gene ends were 1 base for V and 1 base for J; bases not matched to a gene: 9. Germline V gene lookup returns CDR1 LGHDT and CDR2 YNNKEL (reference sequence). TCRdb reprocessed the 5' RACE reads with MiXCR, giving one entry per CDR3 protein. In the table there are 150,000 or so distinct CDR3 sequences, 9.3% of which are singletons. The V call is TRBV3-1, the J call TRBJ2-1; TRBD2 agrees at 14 bases. The TCR sequence derives from a man between 18 and 35 years old who received the YFV17D yellow fever vaccine. This material consisted of CD8+ T cells sorted from PBMCs, taken 45 days after the yellow fever booster vaccination. CDR3 bases: TGTGCCAGCAGCCAAGGCCTGACTAGCGGGGGGGCCCCATCCTACAATGAGCAGTTCTTC. Protein sequence: CASSQGLTSGGAPSYNEQFF.